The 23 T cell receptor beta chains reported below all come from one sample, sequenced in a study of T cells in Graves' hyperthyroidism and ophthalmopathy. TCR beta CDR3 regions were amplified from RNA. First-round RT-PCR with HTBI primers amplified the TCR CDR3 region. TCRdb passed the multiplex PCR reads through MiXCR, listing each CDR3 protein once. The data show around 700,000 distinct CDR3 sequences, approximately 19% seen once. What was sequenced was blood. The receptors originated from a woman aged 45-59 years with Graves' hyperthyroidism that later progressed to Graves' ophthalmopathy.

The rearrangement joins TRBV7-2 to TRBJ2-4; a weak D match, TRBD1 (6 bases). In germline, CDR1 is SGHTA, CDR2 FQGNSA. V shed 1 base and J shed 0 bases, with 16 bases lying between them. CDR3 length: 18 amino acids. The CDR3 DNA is TGTGCCAGCAGCTTAGGGGGGCGGACAGATATAGCCAAAAACATTCAGTACTTC. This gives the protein CASSLGGRTDIAKNIQYF.

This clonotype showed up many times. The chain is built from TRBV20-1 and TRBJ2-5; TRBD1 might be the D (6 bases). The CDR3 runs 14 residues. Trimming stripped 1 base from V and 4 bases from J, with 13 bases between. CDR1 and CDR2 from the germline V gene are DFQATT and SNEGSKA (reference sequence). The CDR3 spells CSARGRTARETQYF. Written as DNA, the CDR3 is TGCAGTGCTAGAGGGCGGACAGCGAGAGAGACCCAGTACTTC.

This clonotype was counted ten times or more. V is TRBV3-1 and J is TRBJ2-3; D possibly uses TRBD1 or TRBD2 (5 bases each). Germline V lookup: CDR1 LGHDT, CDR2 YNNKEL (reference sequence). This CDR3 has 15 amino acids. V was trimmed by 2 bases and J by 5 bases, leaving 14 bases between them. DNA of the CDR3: TGTGCCAGCAGCCAACCCGGGGACGCCGGAGATACGCAGTATTTT. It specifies CASSQPGDAGDTQYF.

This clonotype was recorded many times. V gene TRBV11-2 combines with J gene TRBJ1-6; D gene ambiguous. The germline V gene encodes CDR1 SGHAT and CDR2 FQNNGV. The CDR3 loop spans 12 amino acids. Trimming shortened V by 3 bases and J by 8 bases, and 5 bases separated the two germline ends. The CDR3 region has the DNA TGTGCCAGCAGCTTTACAGATTCACCCCTCCACTTT. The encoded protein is CASSFTDSPLHF.

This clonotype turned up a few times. The CDR3 here is CASSFWDRSRNEQFF. The CDR3 DNA reads as TGTGCCAGCAGCTTCTGGGACAGAAGTCGGAATGAGCAGTTCTTC. The chain uses TRBV5-6 and TRBJ2-1, with 7 bases aligning to TRBD1. Unmatched junction bases numbered 9, after V lost 2 bases and J lost 7 bases. This CDR3 comprises 15 residues. Germline assignment: CDR1 SGHDT and CDR2 YYEEEE.

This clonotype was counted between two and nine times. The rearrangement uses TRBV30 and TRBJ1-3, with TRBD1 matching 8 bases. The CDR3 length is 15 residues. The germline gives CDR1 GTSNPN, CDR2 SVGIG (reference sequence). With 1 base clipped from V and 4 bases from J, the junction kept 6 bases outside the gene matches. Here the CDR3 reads CAWSDRTGTGNTIYF. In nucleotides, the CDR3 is TGTGCCTGGAGTGACAGGACAGGGACGGGAAACACCATATATTTT.

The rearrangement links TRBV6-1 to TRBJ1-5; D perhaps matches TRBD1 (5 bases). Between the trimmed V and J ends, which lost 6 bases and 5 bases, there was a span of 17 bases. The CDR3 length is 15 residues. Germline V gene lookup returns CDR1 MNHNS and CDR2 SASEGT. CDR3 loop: CASSPEAGWYQPQHF. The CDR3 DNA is TGTGCCAGCAGCCCGGAGGCAGGGTGGTATCAGCCCCAGCATTTT.

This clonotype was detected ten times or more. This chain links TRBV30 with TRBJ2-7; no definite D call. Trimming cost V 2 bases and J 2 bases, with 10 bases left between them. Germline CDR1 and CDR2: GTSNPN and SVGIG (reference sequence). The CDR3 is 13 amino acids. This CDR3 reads CAWSPGPTYEQYF. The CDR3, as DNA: TGTGCCTGGAGTCCCGGCCCCACCTACGAGCAGTACTTC.

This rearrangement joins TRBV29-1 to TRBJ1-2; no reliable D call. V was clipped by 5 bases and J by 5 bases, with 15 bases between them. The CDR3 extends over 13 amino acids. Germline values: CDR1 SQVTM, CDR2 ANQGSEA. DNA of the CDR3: TGCAGCGTTATAGCTCTAACAGAATATGGCTACACCTTC. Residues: CSVIALTEYGYTF. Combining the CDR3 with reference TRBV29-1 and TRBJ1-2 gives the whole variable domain SAVISQKPSRDICQRGTSLTIQCQVDSQVTMMFWYRQQPGQSLTLIATANQGSEATYESGFVIDKFPISRPNLTFSTLTVSNMSPEDSSIYLCSVIALTEYGYTFGSGTRLTVV.

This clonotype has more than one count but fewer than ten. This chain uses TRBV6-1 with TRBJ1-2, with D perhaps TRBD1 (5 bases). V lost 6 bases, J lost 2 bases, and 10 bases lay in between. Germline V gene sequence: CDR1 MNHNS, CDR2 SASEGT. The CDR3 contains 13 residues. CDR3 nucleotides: TGTGCCAGCAGGCAGACAGTAAACTATGGCTACACCTTC. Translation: CASRQTVNYGYTF.

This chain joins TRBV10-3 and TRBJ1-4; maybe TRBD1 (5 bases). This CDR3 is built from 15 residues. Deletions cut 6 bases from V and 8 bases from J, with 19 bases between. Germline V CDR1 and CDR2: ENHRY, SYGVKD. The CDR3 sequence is CAIRAGWQGEEKLFF. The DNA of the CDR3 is TGTGCCATCAGGGCCGGGTGGCAGGGCGAGGAAAAACTGTTTTTT.

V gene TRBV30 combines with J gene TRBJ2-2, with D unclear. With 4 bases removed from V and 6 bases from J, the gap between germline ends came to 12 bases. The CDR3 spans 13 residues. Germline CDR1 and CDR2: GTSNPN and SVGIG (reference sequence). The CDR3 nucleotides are TGTGCCTGGACTAAAAGGGCCCCCGGGGAGCTGTTTTTT. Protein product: CAWTKRAPGELFF. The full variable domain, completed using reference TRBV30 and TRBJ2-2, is SQTIHQWPATLVQPVGSPLSLECTVEGTSNPNLYWYRQAAGRGLQLLFYSVGIGQISSEVPQNLSASRPQDRQFILSSKKLLLSDSGFYLCAWTKRAPGELFFGEGSRLTVL.

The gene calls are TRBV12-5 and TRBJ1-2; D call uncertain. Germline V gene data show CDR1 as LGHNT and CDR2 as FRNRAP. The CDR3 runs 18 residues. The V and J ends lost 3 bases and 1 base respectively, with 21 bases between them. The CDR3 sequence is CASGLSLDTNDRNYGYTF. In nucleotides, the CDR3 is TGTGCTAGTGGTTTAAGCCTCGATACCAACGATCGTAACTATGGCTACACCTTC.

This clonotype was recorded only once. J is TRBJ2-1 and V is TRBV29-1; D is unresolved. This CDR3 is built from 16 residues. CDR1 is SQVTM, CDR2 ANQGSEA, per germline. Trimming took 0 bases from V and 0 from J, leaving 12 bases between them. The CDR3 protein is CSVEDVRVLSYNEQFF. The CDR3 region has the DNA TGCAGCGTTGAAGATGTCCGCGTTCTCTCCTACAATGAGCAGTTCTTC.

The CDR3 region has the DNA TGTGCCAGCAGTTACCTAGCGGGGGGTGGAGATACGCAGTATTTT. Amino acid sequence: CASSYLAGGGDTQYF. The rearrangement links TRBV6-5 to TRBJ2-3; 11 bases align to TRBD2. CDR1 is MNHEY and CDR2 is SVGAGI in the germline V gene. CDR3 length: 15 residues. V was clipped by 2 bases and J by 5 bases; unmatched bases: 3.

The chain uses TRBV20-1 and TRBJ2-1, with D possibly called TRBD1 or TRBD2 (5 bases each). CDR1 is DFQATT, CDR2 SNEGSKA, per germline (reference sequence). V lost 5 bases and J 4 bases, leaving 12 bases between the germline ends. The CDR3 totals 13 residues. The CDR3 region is CSAPRGVYNEQFF. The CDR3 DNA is TGCAGTGCTCCAAGGGGAGTTTACAATGAGCAGTTCTTC.

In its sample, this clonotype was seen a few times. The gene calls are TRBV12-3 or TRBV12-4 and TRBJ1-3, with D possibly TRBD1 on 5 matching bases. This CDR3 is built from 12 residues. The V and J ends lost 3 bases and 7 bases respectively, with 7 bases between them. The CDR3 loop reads CASSLGVNTIYF. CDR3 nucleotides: TGTGCCAGCAGTTTGGGGGTTAACACCATATATTTT.

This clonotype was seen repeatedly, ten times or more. Here the CDR3 reads CASRKDRGTNTEAFF. The CDR3 nucleotides are TGTGCCAGCAGGAAGGACAGGGGAACGAACACTGAAGCTTTCTTT. The chain links TRBV6-1 to TRBJ1-1; 9 bases agree with TRBD1. Per the germline V gene, CDR1 is MNHNS and CDR2 is SASEGT. The CDR3 contains 15 residues. The V segment lost 6 bases and the J segment 1 base; nucleotides outside the gene matches: 6.

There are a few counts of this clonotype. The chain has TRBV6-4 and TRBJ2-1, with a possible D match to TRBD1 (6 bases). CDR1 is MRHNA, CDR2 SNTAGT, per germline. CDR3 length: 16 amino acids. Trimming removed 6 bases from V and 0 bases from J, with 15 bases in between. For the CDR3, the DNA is TGTGCCAGCAGAAAGGAACAGGGAAACTCCTACAATGAGCAGTTCTTC. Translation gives CASRKEQGNSYNEQFF.

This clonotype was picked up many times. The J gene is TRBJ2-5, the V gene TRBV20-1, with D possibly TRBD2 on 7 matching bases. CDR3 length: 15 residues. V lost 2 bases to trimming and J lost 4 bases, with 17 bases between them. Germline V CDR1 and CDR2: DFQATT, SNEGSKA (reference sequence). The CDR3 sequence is CSARIGGQGGETQYF. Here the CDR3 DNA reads TGCAGTGCTAGAATCGGGGGGCAGGGCGGAGAGACCCAGTACTTC.

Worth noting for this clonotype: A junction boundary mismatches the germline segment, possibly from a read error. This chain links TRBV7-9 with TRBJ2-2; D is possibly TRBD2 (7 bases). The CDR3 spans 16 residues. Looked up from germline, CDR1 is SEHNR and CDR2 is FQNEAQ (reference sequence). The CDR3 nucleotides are TGTGCCAGCAGTCCCATTTGGGGGGGCAACACCGGGGGGCTGTTTTTT. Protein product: CASSPIWGGNTGGLFF.

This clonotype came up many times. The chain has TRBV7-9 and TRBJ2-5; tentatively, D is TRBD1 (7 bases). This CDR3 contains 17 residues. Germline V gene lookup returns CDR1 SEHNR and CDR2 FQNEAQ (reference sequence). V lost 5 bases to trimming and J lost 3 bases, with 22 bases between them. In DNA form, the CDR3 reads TGTGCCAGCAGCGGAGCTGGTTCAGGGGGGATAGAAGAGACCCAGTACTTC. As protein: CASSGAGSGGIEETQYF.

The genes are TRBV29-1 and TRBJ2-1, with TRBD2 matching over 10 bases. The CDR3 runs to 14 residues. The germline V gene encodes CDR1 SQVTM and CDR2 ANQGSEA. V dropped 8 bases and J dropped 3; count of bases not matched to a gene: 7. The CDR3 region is CSSGGVGYYNEQFF. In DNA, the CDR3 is TGCAGCAGCGGGGGGGTCGGGTACTACAATGAGCAGTTCTTC.